Listed here is a single T cell receptor beta chain. These data originate in a study of OX40 agonist ivuxolimab in advanced cancers. Libraries were prepared by immunoSEQ multiplex PCR; TCRdb keeps only in-frame clonotypes and omits some of them. The sample consists of about 61,000 clones, more than 85% of them appearing once. CDR1 is WNHNN and CDR2 is SYGVQD in the germline V gene (reference sequence). Trimming took 6 bases from V and 9 from J, leaving 17 bases between them. The CDR3 consists of 13 residues. The sequenced sample was CD4+ or CD8+ T cells sorted from blood, obtained in a trial of the OX40 agonist ivuxolimab. The TCR sequence derives from an adult with an advanced solid tumor such as melanoma, head and neck, liver or kidney cancer. The chain joins TRBV10-1 to TRBJ1-2, with D maybe TRBD1 (5 bases). The CDR3 region is CASRCRAHECYTF. The CDR3 region has the DNA TGCGCCAGCAGGTGCAGGGCCCATGAGTGCTACACCTTC.